At least ten counts were recorded for the clone carrying this T cell receptor (beta chain). Then a second PCR, running roughly 6 to 12 cycles, was carried out with a sample-barcoded 5' primer and a J-beta primer mix. Each CDR3 protein is one row after TCRdb ran MiXCR on the 5' RACE reads. The table lists hundreds of thousands of distinct CDR3 sequences, 25% to 30% of them singletons. Germline-derived CDR1 and CDR2 are SGHRS and YFSETQ. The V gene lost 4 bases and the J gene lost 1 base, with 12 bases spanning the gap. The CDR3 length is 16 residues. This record belongs to a study of blood T cells in healthy people across ages.

The specimen sequenced was blood. The J gene is TRBJ2-6, the V gene TRBV5-1; D might be TRBD1 or TRBD2, each matching 5 bases. The source is a woman aged 80 or older in good health. CDR3 in amino acids: CASSRDGGSGANVLTF. CDR3 sequence (DNA): TGCGCCAGCAGCCGGGACGGCGGGTCTGGGGCCAACGTCCTGACTTTC.